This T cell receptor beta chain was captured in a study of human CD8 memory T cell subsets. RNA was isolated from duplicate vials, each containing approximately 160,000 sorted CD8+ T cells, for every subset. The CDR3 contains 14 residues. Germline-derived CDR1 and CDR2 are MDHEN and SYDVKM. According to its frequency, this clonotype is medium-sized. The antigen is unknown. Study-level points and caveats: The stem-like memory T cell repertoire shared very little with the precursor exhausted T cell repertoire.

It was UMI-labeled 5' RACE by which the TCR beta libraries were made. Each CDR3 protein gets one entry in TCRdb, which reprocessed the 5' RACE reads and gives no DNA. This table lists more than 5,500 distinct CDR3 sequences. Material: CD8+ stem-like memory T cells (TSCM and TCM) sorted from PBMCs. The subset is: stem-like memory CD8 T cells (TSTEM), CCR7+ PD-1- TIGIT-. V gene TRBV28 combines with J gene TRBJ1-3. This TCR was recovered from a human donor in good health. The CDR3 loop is CASSWMSDGNTIYF.